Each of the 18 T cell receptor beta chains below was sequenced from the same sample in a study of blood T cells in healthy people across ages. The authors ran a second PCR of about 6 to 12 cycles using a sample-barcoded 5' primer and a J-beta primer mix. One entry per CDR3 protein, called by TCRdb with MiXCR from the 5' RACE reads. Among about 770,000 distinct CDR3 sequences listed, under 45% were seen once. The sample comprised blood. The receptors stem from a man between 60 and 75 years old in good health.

The CDR3 bases are TGTGCCAGCAGCTCCCCTAGCGGGGGGCGGGAGACCCAGTACTTC. This sequence encodes CASSSPSGGRETQYF. The chain couples TRBV13 to TRBJ2-5, with 11 bases aligning to TRBD2. Germline trimming cut 4 bases from V and 5 bases from J; bases unmatched to any gene: 6. The CDR3 length is 15 residues. Germline-derived CDR1 and CDR2 are PRHDT and FYEKMQ (reference sequence).

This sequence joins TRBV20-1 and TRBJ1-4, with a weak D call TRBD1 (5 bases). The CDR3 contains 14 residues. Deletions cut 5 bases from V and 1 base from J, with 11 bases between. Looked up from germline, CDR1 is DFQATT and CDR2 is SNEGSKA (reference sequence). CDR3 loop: CSARLTETNEKLFF. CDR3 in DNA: TGCAGTGCTCGATTGACAGAAACTAATGAAAAACTGTTTTTT.

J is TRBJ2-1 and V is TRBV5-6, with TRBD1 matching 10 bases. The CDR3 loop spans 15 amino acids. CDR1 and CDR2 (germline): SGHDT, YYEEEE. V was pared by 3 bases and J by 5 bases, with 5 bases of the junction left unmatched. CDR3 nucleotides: TGTGCCAGCAGCTCCGTCGGGACAGGGGACAATGAGCAGTTCTTC. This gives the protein CASSSVGTGDNEQFF.

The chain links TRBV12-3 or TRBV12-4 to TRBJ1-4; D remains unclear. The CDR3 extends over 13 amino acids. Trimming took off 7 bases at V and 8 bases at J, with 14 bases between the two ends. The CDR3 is CASTETTREKLFF. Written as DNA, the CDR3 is TGTGCCAGCACCGAAACTACCCGGGAAAAACTGTTTTTT.

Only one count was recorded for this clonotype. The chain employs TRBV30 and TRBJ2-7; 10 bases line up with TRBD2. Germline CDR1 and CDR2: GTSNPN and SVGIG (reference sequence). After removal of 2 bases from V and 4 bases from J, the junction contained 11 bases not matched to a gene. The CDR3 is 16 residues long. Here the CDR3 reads CAWSHEQAGGRYEQYF. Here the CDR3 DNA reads TGTGCCTGGAGTCACGAGCAAGCGGGGGGGCGTTACGAGCAGTACTTC.

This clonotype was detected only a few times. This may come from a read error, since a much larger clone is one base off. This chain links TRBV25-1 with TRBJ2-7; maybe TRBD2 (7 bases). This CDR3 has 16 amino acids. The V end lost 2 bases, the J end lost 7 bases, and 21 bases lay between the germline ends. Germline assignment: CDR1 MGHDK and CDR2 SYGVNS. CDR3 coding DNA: TGTGCCAGCAGTGAAGGGGGGGGCTTCTTCAACAATGAGCAGTACTTC. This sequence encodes CASSEGGGFFNNEQYF.

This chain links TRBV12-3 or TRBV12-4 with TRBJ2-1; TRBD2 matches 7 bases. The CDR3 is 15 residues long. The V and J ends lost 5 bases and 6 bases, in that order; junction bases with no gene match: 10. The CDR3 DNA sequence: TGTGCCAGCAGTACAGCCCTGACGGGGGGCAATGAGCAGTTCTTC. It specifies CASSTALTGGNEQFF.

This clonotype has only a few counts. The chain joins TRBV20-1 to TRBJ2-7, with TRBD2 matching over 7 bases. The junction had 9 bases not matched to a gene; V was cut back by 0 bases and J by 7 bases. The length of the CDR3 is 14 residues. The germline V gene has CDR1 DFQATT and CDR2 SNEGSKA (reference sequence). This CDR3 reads CSARDLAALGEQYF. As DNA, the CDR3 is TGCAGTGCTAGAGACCTAGCGGCCTTGGGGGAGCAGTACTTC.

The CDR3 region is CASSYQGGQETQYF. The CDR3 nucleotides read TGTGCCAGCAGCTACCAGGGGGGCCAAGAGACCCAGTACTTC. This chain joins TRBV7-2 and TRBJ2-4, with D tentatively TRBD1 (7 bases). The DNA end is a closer match to TRBJ2-5, so the J assignment may be wrong. CDR1 is SGHTA and CDR2 is FQGNSA in the germline V gene. CDR3 length: 14 amino acids.

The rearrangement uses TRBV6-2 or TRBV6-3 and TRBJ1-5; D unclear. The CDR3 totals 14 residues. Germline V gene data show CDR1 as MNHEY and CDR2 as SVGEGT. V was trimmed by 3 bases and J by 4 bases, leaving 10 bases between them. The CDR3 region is CASSYIQSNQPQHF. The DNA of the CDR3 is TGTGCCAGCAGTTATATCCAGAGTAATCAGCCCCAGCATTTT.

This CDR3 reads CASTPYEQYF. The DNA of the CDR3 is TGTGCCAGCACCCCCTACGAGCAGTACTTC. V is TRBV27 and J is TRBJ2-7; D call uncertain. CDR1 MNHEY and CDR2 SMNVEV come from the germline V gene (reference sequence). The CDR3 totals 10 residues. Trimming shortened V by 7 bases and J by 2 bases, and 3 bases separated the two germline ends.

The chain's CDR3 is CASSPRQGPNYGYTF. CDR3 bases: TGTGCCAGCAGCCCCCGGCAGGGACCTAACTATGGCTACACCTTC. The V call is TRBV3-1, the J call TRBJ1-2; a possible D gene is TRBD1 (5 bases). The CDR3 is 15 amino acids. CDR1 and CDR2 from the germline V gene are LGHDT and YNNKEL (reference sequence). V was trimmed by 4 bases and J by 0 bases, leaving 12 bases between them.

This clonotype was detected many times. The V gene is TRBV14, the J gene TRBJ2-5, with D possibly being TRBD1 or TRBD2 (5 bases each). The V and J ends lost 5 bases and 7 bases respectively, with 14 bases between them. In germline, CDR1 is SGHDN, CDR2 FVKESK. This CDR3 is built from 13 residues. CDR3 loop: CASSSRQRGTQYF. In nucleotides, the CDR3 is TGTGCCAGCAGCTCCCGACAGAGGGGGACCCAGTACTTC.

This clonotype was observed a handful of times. The CDR3 loop reads CASSLAGQYGYTF. The DNA of the CDR3 is TGTGCCAGCAGCTTAGCGGGCCAATATGGCTACACCTTC. The genes are TRBV7-2 and TRBJ1-2; D uncertain. V was cut by 0 bases and J by 5 bases, with 7 bases left in between. CDR3 length: 13 amino acids. Germline V lookup: CDR1 SGHTA, CDR2 FQGNSA.

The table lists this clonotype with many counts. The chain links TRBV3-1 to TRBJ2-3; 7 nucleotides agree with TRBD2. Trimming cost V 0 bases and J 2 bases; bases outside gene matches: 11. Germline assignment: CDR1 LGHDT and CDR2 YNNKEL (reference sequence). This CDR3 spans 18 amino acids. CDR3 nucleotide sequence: TGTGCCAGCAGCCAAGATCTAATCGGCGGGGGTAACACAGATACGCAGTATTTT. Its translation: CASSQDLIGGGNTDTQYF.

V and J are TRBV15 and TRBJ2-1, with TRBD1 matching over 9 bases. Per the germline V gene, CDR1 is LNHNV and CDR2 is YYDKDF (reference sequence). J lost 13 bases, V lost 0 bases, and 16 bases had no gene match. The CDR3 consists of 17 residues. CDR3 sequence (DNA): TGTGCCACCAGCAGAGACCTAGGACAGGGGATTGGAGAGACCCAGTTCTTC. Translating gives CATSRDLGQGIGETQFF.

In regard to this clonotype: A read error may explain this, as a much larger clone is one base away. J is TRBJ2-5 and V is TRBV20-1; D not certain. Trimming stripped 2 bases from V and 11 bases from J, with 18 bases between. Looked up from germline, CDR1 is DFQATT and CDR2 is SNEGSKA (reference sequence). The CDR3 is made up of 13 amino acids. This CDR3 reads CSARIGSTYGQYF. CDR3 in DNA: TGCAGTGCTAGAATAGGGTCTACTTACGGGCAGTACTTC.

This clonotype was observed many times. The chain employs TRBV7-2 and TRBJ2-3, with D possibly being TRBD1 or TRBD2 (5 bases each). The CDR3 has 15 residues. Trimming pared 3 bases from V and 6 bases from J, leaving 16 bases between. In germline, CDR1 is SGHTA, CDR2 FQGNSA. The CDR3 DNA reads TGTGCCAGCAGCTTCCGGGGCACGACGGTTGATACGCAGTATTTT. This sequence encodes CASSFRGTTVDTQYF. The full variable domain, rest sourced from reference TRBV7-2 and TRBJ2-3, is GAGVSQSPSNKVTEKGKDVELRCDPISGHTALYWYRQSLGQGLEFLIYFQGNSAPDKSGLPSDRFSAERTGGSVSTLTIQRTQQEDSAVYLCASSFRGTTVDTQYFGPGTRLTVL.